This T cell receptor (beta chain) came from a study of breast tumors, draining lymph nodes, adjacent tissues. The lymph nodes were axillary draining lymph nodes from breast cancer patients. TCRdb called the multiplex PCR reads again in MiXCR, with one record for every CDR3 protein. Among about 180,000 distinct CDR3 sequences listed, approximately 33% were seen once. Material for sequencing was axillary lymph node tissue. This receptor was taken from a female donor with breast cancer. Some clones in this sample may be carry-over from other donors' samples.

The CDR3 region has the DNA TGCAGTGCTAGAGTACGGGGGGTCTTATACAATGAGCAGTATTTT. Protein: CSARVRGVLYNEQYF. The chain is built from TRBV20-1 and TRBJ2-3; 7 nucleotides line up with TRBD2. Trimming at V came to 1 base and at J to 11 bases, leaving 15 bases not matched to a gene. Germline CDR1 DFQATT, CDR2 SNEGSKA (reference sequence). This CDR3 region has 15 residues.